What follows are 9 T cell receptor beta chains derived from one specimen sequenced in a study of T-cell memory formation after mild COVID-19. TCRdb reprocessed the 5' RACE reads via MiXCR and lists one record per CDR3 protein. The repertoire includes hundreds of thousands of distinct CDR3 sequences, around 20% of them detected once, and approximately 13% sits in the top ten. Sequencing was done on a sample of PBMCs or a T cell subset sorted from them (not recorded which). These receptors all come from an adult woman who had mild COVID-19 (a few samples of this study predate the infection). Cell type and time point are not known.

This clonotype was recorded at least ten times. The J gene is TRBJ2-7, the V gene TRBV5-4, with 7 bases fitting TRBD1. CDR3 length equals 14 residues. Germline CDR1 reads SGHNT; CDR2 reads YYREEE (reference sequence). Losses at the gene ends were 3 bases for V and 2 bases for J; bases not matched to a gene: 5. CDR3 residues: CASSSPGQTYEQYF. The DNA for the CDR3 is TGTGCCAGCAGCTCGCCGGGACAGACCTACGAGCAGTACTTC.

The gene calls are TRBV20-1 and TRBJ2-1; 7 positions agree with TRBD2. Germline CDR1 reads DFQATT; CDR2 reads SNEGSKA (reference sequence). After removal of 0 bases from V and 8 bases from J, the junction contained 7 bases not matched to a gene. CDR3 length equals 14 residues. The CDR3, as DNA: TGCAGTGCTAGAGATTGGGCGGGAGAAGATGAGCAGTTCTTC. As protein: CSARDWAGEDEQFF.

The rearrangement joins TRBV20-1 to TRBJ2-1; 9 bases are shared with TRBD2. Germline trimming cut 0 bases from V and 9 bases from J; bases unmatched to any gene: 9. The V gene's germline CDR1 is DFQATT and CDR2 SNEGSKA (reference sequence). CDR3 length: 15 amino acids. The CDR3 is CSARDLASGTFEQFF. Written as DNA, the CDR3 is TGCAGTGCTAGAGATCTGGCTAGCGGGACCTTTGAGCAGTTCTTC.

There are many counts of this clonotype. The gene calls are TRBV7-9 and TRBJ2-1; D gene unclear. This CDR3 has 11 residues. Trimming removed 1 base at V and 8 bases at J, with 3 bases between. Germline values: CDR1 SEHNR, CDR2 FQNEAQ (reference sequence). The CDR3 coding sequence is TGTGCCAGCAGCTTAGAGTATGAGCAGTTCTTC. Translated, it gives CASSLEYEQFF.

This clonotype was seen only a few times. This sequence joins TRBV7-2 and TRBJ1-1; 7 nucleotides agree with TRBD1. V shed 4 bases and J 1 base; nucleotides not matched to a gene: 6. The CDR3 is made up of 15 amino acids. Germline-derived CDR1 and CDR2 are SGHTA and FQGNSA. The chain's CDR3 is CASSSGGATNTEAFF. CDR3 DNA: TGTGCCAGCAGCTCAGGGGGGGCGACGAACACTGAAGCTTTCTTT.

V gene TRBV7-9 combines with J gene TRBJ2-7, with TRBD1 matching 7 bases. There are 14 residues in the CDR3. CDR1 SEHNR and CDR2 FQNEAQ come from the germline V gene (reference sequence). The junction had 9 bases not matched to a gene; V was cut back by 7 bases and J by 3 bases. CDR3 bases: TGTGCCAGCAACTTGGGGGACAGAGGCTACGAGCAGTACTTC. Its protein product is CASNLGDRGYEQYF.

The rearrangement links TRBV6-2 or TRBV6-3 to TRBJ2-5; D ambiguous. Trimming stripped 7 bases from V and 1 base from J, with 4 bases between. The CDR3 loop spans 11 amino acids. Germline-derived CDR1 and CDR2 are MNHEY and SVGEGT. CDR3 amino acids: CASTLQETQYF. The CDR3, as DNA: TGTGCCAGCACCCTCCAAGAGACCCAGTACTTC.

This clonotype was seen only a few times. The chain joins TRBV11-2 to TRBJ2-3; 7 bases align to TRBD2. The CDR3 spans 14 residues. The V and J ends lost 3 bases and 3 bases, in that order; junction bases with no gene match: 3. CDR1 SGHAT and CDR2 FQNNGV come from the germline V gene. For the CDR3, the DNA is TGTGCCAGCAGCTTCCCGGGAGGAACAGATACGCAGTATTTT. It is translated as CASSFPGGTDTQYF. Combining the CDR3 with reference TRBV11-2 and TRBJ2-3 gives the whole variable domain EAGVAQSPRYKIIEKRQSVAFWCNPISGHATLYWYQQILGQGPKLLIQFQNNGVVDDSQLPKDRFSAERLKGVDSTLKIQPAKLEDSAVYLCASSFPGGTDTQYFGPGTRLTVL.

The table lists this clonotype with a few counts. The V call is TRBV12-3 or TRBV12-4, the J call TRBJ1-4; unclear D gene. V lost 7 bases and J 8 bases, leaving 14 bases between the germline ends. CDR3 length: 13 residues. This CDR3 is CASTSFPREKLFF. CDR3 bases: TGTGCCAGCACCTCATTCCCCAGGGAAAAACTGTTTTTT.